The present TCR beta chain was sequenced within a study of OX40 agonist ivuxolimab in advanced cancers. The study, taken as a whole, reports: Blood T cells, both CD4+ and CD8+, expanded clonally by week 6 at 0.1 to 3.0 mg/kg.

There are 14 residues in the CDR3. V lost 8 bases and J lost 3, with 18 bases in between. The germline CDR1 and CDR2 sequences are SGDLS and YYNGEE. Some clones are missing from TCRdb's copy, which holds only in-frame ones; the method was immunoSEQ multiplex PCR. The data show under 100,000 clones, 80% to 95% seen once. This clone was detected only once. The target antigen is unknown. This TCR was sampled from an adult with an advanced solid tumor such as melanoma, head and neck, liver or kidney cancer. The sequences come from CD4+ or CD8+ T cells sorted from blood, collected in a trial of the OX40 agonist ivuxolimab. The genes are TRBV9 and TRBJ2-7, with unresolved D. In nucleotides, the CDR3 is TGTGCCAGTGTGGGCCGGAACTGGAACTACGAGCAGTACTTC. Translated, it gives CASVGRNWNYEQYF.